This is a list of T cell receptor beta chains from one sample in a study of cytomegalovirus exposure and HLA in healthy donors. Profiling relied on immunoSEQ multiplex PCR, and the TCRdb table lists in-frame clones only, not all of them. This sample has about 180,000 clones, with over 75% found just once. The source material was PBMCs. These receptors were obtained from a woman in her forties or fifties in good health and CMV-seronegative. CDR3s include the opening cysteine and the closing phenylalanine or tryptophan. The D gene is left open where the match is weak. Where a row states a size, it is once, few, many or the class of an expanded clone; other rows omit it.

J,V,size,D,CDR3,DNA
TRBJ2-5,TRBV11-3,few,TRBD1,CASSGQGAKGETQYF,TGTGCCAGCTCGGGACAGGGGGCGAAAGGGGAGACCCAGTACTTC
TRBJ2-7,TRBV6-1,.,TRBD1,CASRTGTEYYEQYF,TGTGCCAGCAGGACCGGGACAGAATACTACGAGCAGTACTTC
TRBJ2-6,TRBV18,.,TRBD2,CASSQVTSASGANVLTF,TGTGCCAGCTCACAAGTAACTAGCGCTTCTGGGGCCAACGTCCTGACTTTC
TRBJ1-5,TRBV27,.,TRBD1,CASADRGRLRGQPQHF,TGTGCCAGCGCAGACAGGGGGCGGTTGAGGGGTCAGCCCCAGCATTTT
TRBJ1-2,TRBV7-8,few,.,CASSPGGHGYTF,TGTGCCAGCAGCCCGGGTGGTCATGGCTACACCTTC
TRBJ2-5,TRBV11-2,.,.,CASSSLGAGVRETQYF,TGTGCCAGCAGCTCCCTTGGGGCAGGGGTGAGGGAGACCCAGTACTTC
TRBJ2-7,TRBV19,.,TRBD2,CASSISLAGGTYEQYF,TGTGCCAGTAGTATCTCCCTAGCGGGAGGGACCTACGAGCAGTACTTC
TRBJ2-3,TRBV27,.,.,CASSLKALASTDTQYF,TGTGCCAGCAGTTTAAAGGCACTAGCCAGCACAGATACGCAGTATTTT
TRBJ1-4,TRBV15,.,TRBD1,CATSRDSIQGATNEKLFF,TGTGCCACCAGCAGAGATTCCATACAGGGGGCAACTAATGAAAAACTGTTTTTT
TRBJ1-6,TRBV5-1,once,.,CASSLAPGLEGESPLHF,TGCGCCAGCAGCTTGGCTCCGGGGTTGGAGGGTGAGTCACCCCTCCACTTT
TRBJ2-1,TRBV28,.,.,CASSLTHGSNEQFF,TGTGCCAGCAGTCTTACGCACGGTTCAAATGAGCAGTTCTTC
TRBJ2-2,TRBV9,once,.,CASSVRSIDTGELFF,TGTGCCAGCAGCGTTCGGAGTATCGACACCGGGGAGCTGTTTTTT
TRBJ2-7,TRBV19,.,TRBD2,CASRFGLAQSYEQYF,TGTGCCAGTAGATTTGGACTAGCGCAGTCCTACGAGCAGTACTTC
TRBJ2-7,TRBV5-4,.,TRBD2,CASSLLAGAYEQYF,TGTGCCAGCAGCTTGCTAGCGGGGGCCTACGAGCAGTACTTC
TRBJ1-5,TRBV6-5,.,.,CASSYSSGQPQHF,TGTGCCAGCAGTTACTCATCAGGACAGCCCCAGCATTTT
TRBJ1-1,TRBV20-1,once,.,CSAGGREAFF,TGCAGTGCTGGCGGGCGGGAAGCTTTCTTT
TRBJ2-7,TRBV11-1,.,TRBD2,CASSAGLDYYEQYF,TGTGCCAGCAGCGCGGGACTAGACTACTACGAGCAGTACTTC
TRBJ2-5,TRBV7-8,.,.,CASSSTGGSAWEQYF,TGTGCCAGCAGCTCCACCGGCGGAAGCGCATGGGAGCAGTACTTC
TRBJ2-3,TRBV5-1,.,.,CASSLTGSLDTQYF,TGCGCCAGCAGCTTAACCGGGAGTCTGGATACGCAGTATTTT
TRBJ2-2,TRBV7-2,.,TRBD2,CASSLSGGRGGELFF,TGTGCCAGCAGCCTTAGCGGGGGGCGGGGCGGGGAGCTGTTTTTT
TRBJ2-3,TRBV27,.,TRBD1,CASSFSPPGTGGSDTQYF,TGTGCCAGCAGTTTCTCCCCCCCCGGGACAGGGGGCTCAGATACGCAGTATTTT
TRBJ2-7,TRBV11-2,.,TRBD1,CASSLVTGESYEQYF,TGTGCCAGCAGCTTAGTAACAGGGGAATCCTACGAGCAGTACTTC
TRBJ2-3,TRBV2,.,TRBD1,CASSRDRGTDTQYF,TGTGCCAGCAGTAGAGACAGGGGCACAGATACGCAGTATTTT
TRBJ2-2,TRBV23-1,.,TRBD2,CASSQSRRYWREHGTGELFF,TGCGCCAGCAGTCAATCGAGGCGTTATTGGCGGGAGCATGGGACCGGGGAGCTGTTTTTT
TRBJ2-7,TRBV5-1,.,.,CASSLGQFYEQYF,TGCGCCAGCAGCTTGGGACAGTTCTACGAGCAGTACTTC